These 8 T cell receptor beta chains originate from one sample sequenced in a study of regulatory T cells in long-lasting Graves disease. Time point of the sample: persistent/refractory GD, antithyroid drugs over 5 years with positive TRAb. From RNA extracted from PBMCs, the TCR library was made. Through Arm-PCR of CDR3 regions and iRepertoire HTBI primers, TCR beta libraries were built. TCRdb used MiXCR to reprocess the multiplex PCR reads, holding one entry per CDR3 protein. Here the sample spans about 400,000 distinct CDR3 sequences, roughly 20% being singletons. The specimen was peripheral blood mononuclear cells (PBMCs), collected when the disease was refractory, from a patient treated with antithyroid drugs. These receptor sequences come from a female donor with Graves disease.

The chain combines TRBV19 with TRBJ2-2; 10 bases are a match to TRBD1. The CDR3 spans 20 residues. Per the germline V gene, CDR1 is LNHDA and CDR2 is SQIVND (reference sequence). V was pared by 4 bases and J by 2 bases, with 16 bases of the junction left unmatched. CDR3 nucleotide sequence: TGTGCCAGTAGTAAAAGACAGGGGGCTCCCAGTAGGGCAAACACCGGGGAGCTGTTTTTT. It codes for CASSKRQGAPSRANTGELFF.

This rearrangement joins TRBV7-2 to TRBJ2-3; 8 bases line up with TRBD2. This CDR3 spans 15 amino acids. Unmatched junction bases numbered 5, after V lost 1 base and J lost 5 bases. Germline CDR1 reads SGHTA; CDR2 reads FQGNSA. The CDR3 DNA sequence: TGTGCCAGCAGCTTAGGTGGGACTAGGGGAGATACGCAGTATTTT. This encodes CASSLGGTRGDTQYF. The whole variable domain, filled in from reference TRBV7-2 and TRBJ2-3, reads GAGVSQSPSNKVTEKGKDVELRCDPISGHTALYWYRQSLGQGLEFLIYFQGNSAPDKSGLPSDRFSAERTGGSVSTLTIQRTQQEDSAVYLCASSLGGTRGDTQYFGPGTRLTVL.

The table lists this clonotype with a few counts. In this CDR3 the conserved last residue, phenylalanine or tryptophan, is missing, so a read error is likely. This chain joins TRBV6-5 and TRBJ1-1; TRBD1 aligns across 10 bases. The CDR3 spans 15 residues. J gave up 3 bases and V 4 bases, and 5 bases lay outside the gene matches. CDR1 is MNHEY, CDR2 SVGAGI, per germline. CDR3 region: CASSSGQGRDTEAFL. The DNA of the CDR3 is TGTGCCAGCAGTTCGGGACAGGGGAGGGACACTGAAGCTTTCCTT.

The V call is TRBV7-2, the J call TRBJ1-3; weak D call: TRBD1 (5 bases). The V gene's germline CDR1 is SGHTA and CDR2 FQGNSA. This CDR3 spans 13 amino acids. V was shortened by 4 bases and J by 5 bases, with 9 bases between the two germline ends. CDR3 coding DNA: TGTGCCAGCAGCTGGGGGACCCGAAACACCATATATTTT. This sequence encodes CASSWGTRNTIYF.

The CDR3 region has the DNA TGTGCCTGGAGAGGGACAGGGACACTTACAGCTTTCTTT. As protein: CAWRGTGTLTAFF. J is TRBJ1-1 and V is TRBV30; 9 nucleotides line up with TRBD1. The CDR3 runs to 13 residues. Germline V gene sequence: CDR1 GTSNPN, CDR2 SVGIG (reference sequence). Trimming cost V 3 bases and J 10 bases; bases outside gene matches: 9.

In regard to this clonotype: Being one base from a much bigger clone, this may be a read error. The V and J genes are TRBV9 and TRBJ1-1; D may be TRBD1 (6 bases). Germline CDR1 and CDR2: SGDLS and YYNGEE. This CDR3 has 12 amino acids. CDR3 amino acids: CASSLGGGLGLF. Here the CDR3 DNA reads TGTGCCAGCAGCTTAGGTGGGGGGCTCGGGTTATTT.

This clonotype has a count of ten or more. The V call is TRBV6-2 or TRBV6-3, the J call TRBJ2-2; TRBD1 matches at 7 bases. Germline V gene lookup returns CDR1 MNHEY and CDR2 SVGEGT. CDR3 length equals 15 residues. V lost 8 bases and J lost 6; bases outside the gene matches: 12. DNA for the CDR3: TGTGCCAGCGACCCCAGAAGGGGGCGCCCCGGGGAGCTGTTTTTT. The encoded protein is CASDPRRGRPGELFF.

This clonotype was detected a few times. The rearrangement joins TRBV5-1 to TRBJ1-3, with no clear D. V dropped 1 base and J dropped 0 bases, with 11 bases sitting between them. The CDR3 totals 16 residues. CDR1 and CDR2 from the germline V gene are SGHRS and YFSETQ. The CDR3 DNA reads TGCGCCAGCAGCTTGTTTCCGCTATTCTCTGGAAACACCATATATTTT. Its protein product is CASSLFPLFSGNTIYF.